The 4 T cell receptor beta chains given below trace back to one sample, sequenced in a study of T cells in Graves' hyperthyroidism and ophthalmopathy. There were TCR beta CDR3 regions amplified from RNA transcripts. First-round RT-PCR of the TCR CDR3 relied on the HTBI primer set. MiXCR, run by TCRdb on the multiplex PCR reads, gives a single entry per CDR3 protein. Among approximately 330,000 distinct CDR3 sequences listed, roughly 15% were seen once. Sequencing was done on a sample of blood. These receptors were taken from a woman in her thirties or forties with Graves' ophthalmopathy.

CDR3 sequence: CSAPVRGRGQNNEQFF. In nucleotides, the CDR3 is TGCAGTGCTCCCGTAAGGGGCAGGGGGCAAAACAATGAGCAGTTCTTC. The chain is built from TRBV20-1 and TRBJ2-1, with 8 bases aligning to TRBD1. This CDR3 is built from 16 residues. Germline CDR1 is DFQATT and CDR2 is SNEGSKA (reference sequence). V lost 5 bases to trimming and J lost 5 bases; unmatched junction nucleotides: 14.

This clonotype appeared many times. V usage is TRBV7-9 and J usage is TRBJ1-1; a weak D match, TRBD1 (5 bases). The CDR3 runs to 13 residues. V was shortened by 5 bases and J by 4 bases, with 11 bases between the two germline ends. Germline CDR1 and CDR2: SEHNR and FQNEAQ (reference sequence). CDR3 coding DNA: TGTGCCAGCAGCCCCGAGAGGGGCACTGAAGCTTTCTTT. Protein product: CASSPERGTEAFF.

Note on this clonotype: This may stem from a read error, because a much larger clone lies one nucleotide away. The rearrangement uses TRBV12-3 or TRBV12-4 and TRBJ1-3, with D tentatively TRBD1 (5 bases). The CDR3 loop spans 14 amino acids. CDR3 region: CASSTDRPGNIIYF. DNA of the CDR3: TGTGCCAGCAGCACCGACAGACCTGGAAACATCATATATTTT.

The chain carries TRBV18 and TRBJ2-7; unclear D gene. The germline V gene encodes CDR1 KGHSH and CDR2 LQKENI. The CDR3 is 14 amino acids. V lost 2 bases and J 5 bases, leaving 13 bases between the germline ends. The CDR3 region is CASSPALTSHEQYF. CDR3 coding DNA: TGTGCCAGCTCACCAGCTCTTACTTCTCACGAGCAGTACTTC.